These 9 T cell receptor beta chains came from one sample sequenced in a study of shared clonotypes between healthy human individuals. Profiling relied on immunoSEQ multiplex PCR, and the TCRdb table lists in-frame clones only, not all of them. This sample yields about 1 million clones, of which around 75% are seen a single time; roughly 1.5% belongs to the top ten. Sequencing input: memory CD4+ T cells sorted from blood. The subset is: CD45RA-negative fraction. The source is a man in his late teens or twenties in good health.

V is TRBV5-1 and J is TRBJ2-5; no definite D call. The CDR3 is 14 residues long. Between the trimmed V and J ends, which lost 0 bases and 5 bases, there was a span of 11 bases. Germline lookup yields CDR1 SGHRS and CDR2 YFSETQ. The CDR3 nucleotides are TGCGCCAGCAGCTTGGGGTACCCCCGGGAGACCCAGTACTTC. This translates into CASSLGYPRETQYF.

V usage is TRBV5-6 and J usage is TRBJ1-2; weak D call: TRBD1 (6 bases). Trimming left V 0 bases short and J 4 bases short, with 16 bases between. The CDR3 sequence is 16 residues long. Germline V CDR1 and CDR2: SGHDT, YYEEEE. CDR3 DNA: TGTGCCAGCAGCTTGGGAAGCTCCAGGGGCAGCTATGGCTACACCTTC. It codes for CASSLGSSRGSYGYTF.

This rearrangement joins TRBV15 to TRBJ2-3, with TRBD2 identical over 7 bases. Germline CDR1 and CDR2: LNHNV and YYDKDF (reference sequence). This CDR3 has 18 amino acids. The V and J ends lost 3 bases and 1 base, in that order; junction bases with no gene match: 13. The CDR3 bases are TGTGCCACCAGCAGGGCTTTTGGGACTACGAAAGGCACAGATACGCAGTATTTT. Translation gives CATSRAFGTTKGTDTQYF.

The chain has TRBV5-6 and TRBJ1-2, with D hard to call. Germline values: CDR1 SGHDT, CDR2 YYEEEE. The CDR3 has 14 amino acids. The germline V and J ends were trimmed by 0 bases and 1 base, with 7 bases remaining between them. The DNA for the CDR3 is TGTGCCAGCAGCTTGGAGGCCATTAACTATGGCTACACCTTC. Protein sequence: CASSLEAINYGYTF.

The chain carries TRBV30 and TRBJ1-2, with D perhaps matching TRBD1 (6 bases). Per germline, CDR1 GTSNPN and CDR2 SVGIG (reference sequence). The germline V and J ends were trimmed by 1 base and 6 bases, with 12 bases remaining between them. This CDR3 has 13 amino acids. The CDR3 reads CAWSGAGEDGYTF. CDR3 sequence (DNA): TGTGCCTGGAGTGGGGCAGGGGAGGATGGCTACACCTTC. Variable domain in full (rest from reference TRBV30 and TRBJ1-2): SQTIHQWPATLVQPVGSPLSLECTVEGTSNPNLYWYRQAAGRGLQLLFYSVGIGQISSEVPQNLSASRPQDRQFILSSKKLLLSDSGFYLCAWSGAGEDGYTFGSGTRLTVV.

The chain has TRBV7-2 and TRBJ2-5; 8 nucleotides agree with TRBD2. The CDR3 is made up of 14 amino acids. After removal of 5 bases from V and 1 base from J, the junction contained 3 bases not matched to a gene. From germline, CDR1 is SGHTA and CDR2 FQGNSA. CDR3 DNA: TGTGCCAGCAGCAGGGGACTAGTCCAAGAGACCCAGTACTTC. Translating gives CASSRGLVQETQYF.

To note about this clone: The same CDR3 also results from other DNA sequences found in this sample. The chain links TRBV5-4 to TRBJ2-7; 9 nucleotides match TRBD2. The CDR3 extends over 14 amino acids. Trimming took 4 bases from V and 5 from J; bases not matched to a gene: 7. Germline CDR1 is SGHNT and CDR2 is YYREEE (reference sequence). The CDR3 DNA reads TGTGCCAGCAGCCCAAGCGGGGGGAGGAACGAGCAGTACTTC. Translating it yields CASSPSGGRNEQYF.

V gene TRBV7-2 combines with J gene TRBJ2-2, with 7 bases aligning to TRBD2. The germline V gene has CDR1 SGHTA and CDR2 FQGNSA. The CDR3 is 16 residues long. The V gene end was trimmed by 5 bases and the J gene end by 6 bases; junction bases not matched to a gene: 12. The CDR3 region is CASSLHPTSGAGELFF. CDR3 coding DNA: TGTGCCAGCAGCCTTCACCCGACGAGCGGGGCCGGGGAGCTGTTTTTT.

This rearrangement joins TRBV9 to TRBJ1-6, with D possibly TRBD1 on 5 matching bases. The CDR3 runs 17 residues. Germline CDR1 and CDR2: SGDLS and YYNGEE. V gave up 3 bases and J gave up 7 bases, with 20 bases separating them. The CDR3 coding sequence is TGTGCCAGCAGCGGTACGTTATGGGGGGACCCCAATTCACCCCTCCACTTT. This translates into CASSGTLWGDPNSPLHF.